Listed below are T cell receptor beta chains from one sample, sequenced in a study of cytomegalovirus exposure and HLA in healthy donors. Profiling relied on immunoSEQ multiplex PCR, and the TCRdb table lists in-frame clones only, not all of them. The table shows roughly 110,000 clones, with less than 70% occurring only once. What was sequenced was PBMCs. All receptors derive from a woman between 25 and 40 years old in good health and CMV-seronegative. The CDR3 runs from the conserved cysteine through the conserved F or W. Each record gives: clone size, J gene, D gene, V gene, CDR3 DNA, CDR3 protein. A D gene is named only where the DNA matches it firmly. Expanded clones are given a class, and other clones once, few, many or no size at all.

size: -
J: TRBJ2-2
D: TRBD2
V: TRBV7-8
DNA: TGTGCCAGCAGCCCCCTAGCGGGGGGCTTCACCGGGGAGCTGTTTTTT
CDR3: CASSPLAGGFTGELFF

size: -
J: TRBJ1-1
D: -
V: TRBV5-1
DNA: TGCGCCAGCAGCTTACAGGGTTTTGGGAACACTGAAGCTTTCTTT
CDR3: CASSLQGFGNTEAFF

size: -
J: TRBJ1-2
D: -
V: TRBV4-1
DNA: TGCGCCAGCAGCCAACCACAGGGAGAAGATGGCTACACCTTC
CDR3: CASSQPQGEDGYTF

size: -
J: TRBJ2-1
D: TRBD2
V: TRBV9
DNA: TGTGCCAGCAGCACTCGGACTAGCGGGAGGGAGCAGTTCTTC
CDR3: CASSTRTSGREQFF

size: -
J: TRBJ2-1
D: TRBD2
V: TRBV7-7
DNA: TGTGCTAGCAGCCAGGGACTAGCGGGGTACAATGGGCAGTTCTTC
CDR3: CASSQGLAGYNGQFF

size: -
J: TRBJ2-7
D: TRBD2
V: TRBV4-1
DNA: TGCGCCAGCAGCCAAGGAGGGACTAGCTCTTTTTACGAGCAGTACTTC
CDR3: CASSQGGTSSFYEQYF

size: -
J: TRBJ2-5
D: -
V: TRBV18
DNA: TGTGCCAGCTCACAGACTAGAGGGCCAGAGACCCAGTACTTC
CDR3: CASSQTRGPETQYF

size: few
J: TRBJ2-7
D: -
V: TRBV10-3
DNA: TGTGCCATCAGGTCGGATAGCGCCCGCTCCTACGAGCAGTACTTC
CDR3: CAIRSDSARSYEQYF

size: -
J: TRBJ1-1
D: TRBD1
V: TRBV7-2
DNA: TGTGCCAGCAGCTATGGACAGGGTAGCCGCCAAGCTTTCTTT
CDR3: CASSYGQGSRQAFF

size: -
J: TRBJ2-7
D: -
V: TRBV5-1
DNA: TGCGCCAGCAGCTTGTTCAGGGCTGGCCACGAGCAGTACTTC
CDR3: CASSLFRAGHEQYF

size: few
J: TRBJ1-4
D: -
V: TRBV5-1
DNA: TGCGCCAGCAGCTTGCCGGAGGGACGGTTAAGTAGACTGTTTTTT
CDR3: CASSLPEGRLSRLFF

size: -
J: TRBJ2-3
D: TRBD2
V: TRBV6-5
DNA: TGTGCCAGCAGTTACTCCCGAGCGGGGCACACAGATACGCAGTATTTT
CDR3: CASSYSRAGHTDTQYF

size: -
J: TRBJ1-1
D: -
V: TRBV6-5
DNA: TGTGCCAGCAGCCTCCGGACAGCGATGAACACTGAAGCTTTCTTT
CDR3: CASSLRTAMNTEAFF

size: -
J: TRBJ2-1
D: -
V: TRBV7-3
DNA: TGTGCCAGCAGCTTAACTAGCGGTCGGGGGAATGAGCAGTTCTTC
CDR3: CASSLTSGRGNEQFF

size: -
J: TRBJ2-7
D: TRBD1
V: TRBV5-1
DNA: TGCGCCAGCAGCGCCGGGACAGGAATCTCCTACGAGCAGTACTTC
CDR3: CASSAGTGISYEQYF

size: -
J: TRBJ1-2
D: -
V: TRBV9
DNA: TGTGCCAGCAGCGTAGAAGGCCAGGGCTATGGCTACACCTTC
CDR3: CASSVEGQGYGYTF

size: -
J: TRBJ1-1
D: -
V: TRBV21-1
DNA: TGTGCCAGCAGCAAAGGACAGAACACTGAAGCTTTCTTT
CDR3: CASSKGQNTEAFF

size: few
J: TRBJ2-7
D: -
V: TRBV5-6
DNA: TGTGCCAGCAGCCTAGGACAGACCCCGGAGCAGTACTTC
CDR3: CASSLGQTPEQYF

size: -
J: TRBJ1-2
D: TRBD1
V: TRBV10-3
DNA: TGTGCCATCAGTGAGCCCTATGGGACAGGGAGATACTATGGCTACACCTTC
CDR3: CAISEPYGTGRYYGYTF

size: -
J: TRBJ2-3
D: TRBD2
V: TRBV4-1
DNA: TGCGCCAGCAGCCAAGGGCCGCGGGAGAAAAGGGCTAGCACAGATACGCAGTATTTT
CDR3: CASSQGPREKRASTDTQYF

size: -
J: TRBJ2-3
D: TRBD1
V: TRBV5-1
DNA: TGCGCCAGCAGCTTGGGACAGGGGGCAGATACGCAGTATTTT
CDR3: CASSLGQGADTQYF

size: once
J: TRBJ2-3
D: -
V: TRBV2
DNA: TGTGCCAGCATGCCCGGGACTCTTCTCACAGATACGCAGTATTTT
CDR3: CASMPGTLLTDTQYF

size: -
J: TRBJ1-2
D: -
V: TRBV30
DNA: TGTGCTGGACAGCTAAACTATGGCTACACCTTC
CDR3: CAGQLNYGYTF

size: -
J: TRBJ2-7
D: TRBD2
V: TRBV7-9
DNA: TGTGCCAGCAGCTTAGGGACTAGCGAGATCAACGAGCAGTACTTC
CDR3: CASSLGTSEINEQYF

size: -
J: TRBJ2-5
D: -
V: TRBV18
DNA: TGTGCCAGCTCACTAGTTGGGCAGCCCCAAGAGACCCAGTACTTC
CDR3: CASSLVGQPQETQYF

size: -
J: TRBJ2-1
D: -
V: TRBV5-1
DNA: TGCGCCAGCAGAATAGCGGAGTCCTACAATGAGCAGTTCTTC
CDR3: CASRIAESYNEQFF

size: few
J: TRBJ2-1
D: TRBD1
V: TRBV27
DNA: TGTGCCAGCAGCCTAACGGGACAGTCAAGGAGTGAGCAGTTCTTC
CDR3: CASSLTGQSRSEQFF

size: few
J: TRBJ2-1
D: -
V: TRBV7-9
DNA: TGTGCCAGCAGCCCGAATCTAGCAGCAGGAATCTACAATGAGCAGTTCTTC
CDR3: CASSPNLAAGIYNEQFF

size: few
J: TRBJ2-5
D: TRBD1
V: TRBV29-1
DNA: TGCAGCGTTGAGCAGGGGGCGGGGGAGACCCAGTACTTC
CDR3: CSVEQGAGETQYF

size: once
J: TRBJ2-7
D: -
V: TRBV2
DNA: TGTGCCAGCAGGGAAGGGCGGGGCGCCGTCCACGAGCAGTACTTC
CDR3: CASREGRGAVHEQYF

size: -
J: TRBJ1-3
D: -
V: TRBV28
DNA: TGTGCCAGCAGTTTCCGCCTGGGAGACGGAAACACCATATATTTT
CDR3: CASSFRLGDGNTIYF

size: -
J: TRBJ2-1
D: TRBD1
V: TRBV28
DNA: TGTGCCAGCAATCCCTCGGACAGGGACAATGAGCAGTTCTTC
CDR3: CASNPSDRDNEQFF

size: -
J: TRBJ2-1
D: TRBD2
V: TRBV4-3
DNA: TGCGCCAGCAGCCAAGGACTAGCGGGAGGCCTAATCGTCTTC
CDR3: CASSQGLAGGLIVF

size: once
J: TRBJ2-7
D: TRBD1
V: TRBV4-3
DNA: TGCGCCAGCAGCCAAGATCGGACAGGGGTCTACGAGCAGTACTTC
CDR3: CASSQDRTGVYEQYF

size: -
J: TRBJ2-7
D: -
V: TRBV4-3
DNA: TGCGCCAGCAGCCCCGGGGTAAACTCCTACGAGCAGTACTTC
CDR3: CASSPGVNSYEQYF

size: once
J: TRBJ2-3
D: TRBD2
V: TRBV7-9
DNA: TGTGCCAGCAGCTTAGGGGCGGGAGGGCCTCAAGCGGATACGCAGTATTTT
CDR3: CASSLGAGGPQADTQYF

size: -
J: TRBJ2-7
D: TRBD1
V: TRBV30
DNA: TGTGCTGCCCTCCAGGGGGAAGGCTACGAGCAGTACTTC
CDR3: CAALQGEGYEQYF

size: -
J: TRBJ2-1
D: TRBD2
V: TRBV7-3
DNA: TGTGCCAGCAGCCGAGGACTAGCGGGGTACAATGAGCAGTTCTTC
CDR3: CASSRGLAGYNEQFF

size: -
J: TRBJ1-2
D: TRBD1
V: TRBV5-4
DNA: TGTGCCAGCAGCGTACAGGGGGCGTATGGCTACACCTTC
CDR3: CASSVQGAYGYTF

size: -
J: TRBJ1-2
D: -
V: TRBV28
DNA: TGTGCCAGCAGTTTGGGGCAGAACTATGGCTACACCTTC
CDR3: CASSLGQNYGYTF

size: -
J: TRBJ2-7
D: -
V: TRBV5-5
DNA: TGTGCCAGCAGAATGGAGGGGCAGGGATTTGAAGAGCAGTACTTC
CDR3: CASRMEGQGFEEQYF

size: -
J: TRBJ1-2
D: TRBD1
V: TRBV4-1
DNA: TGCGCCAGCAGACAACAGGGGGGAAATGGCTACACCTTC
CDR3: CASRQQGGNGYTF

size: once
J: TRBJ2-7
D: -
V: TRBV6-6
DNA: TGTGCCAGCAGTTCGTCTAATCTATACGAGCAGTACTTC
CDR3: CASSSSNLYEQYF

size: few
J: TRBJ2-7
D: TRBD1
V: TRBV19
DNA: TGTGCCAGTAGCCCCGGGACAGCGATCTCCTACGAGCAGTACTTC
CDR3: CASSPGTAISYEQYF

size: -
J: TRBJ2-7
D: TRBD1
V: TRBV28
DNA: TGTGCCAGCAGTCCCAGGGGGCAGGGGGTGCGCGAGCAGTACTTC
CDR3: CASSPRGQGVREQYF

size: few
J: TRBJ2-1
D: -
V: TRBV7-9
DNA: TGTGCCAGCAGCTTAGGTTTACTCCACTCCTACAATGAGCAGTTCTTC
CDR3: CASSLGLLHSYNEQFF

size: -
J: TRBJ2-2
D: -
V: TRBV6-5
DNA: TGTGCCAGCAGAACGGGGTCGGGGGAGCTGTTTTTT
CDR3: CASRTGSGELFF

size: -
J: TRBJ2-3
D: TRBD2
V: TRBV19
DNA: TGTGCCAGTACGACTAGCGGGATCACAGATACGCGGTATTTT
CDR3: CASTTSGITDTRYF

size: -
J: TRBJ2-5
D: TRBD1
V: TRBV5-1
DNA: TGCGCCAGCAGCTTAGTGACAGGGGGACACCAAGAGACCCAGTACTTC
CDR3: CASSLVTGGHQETQYF

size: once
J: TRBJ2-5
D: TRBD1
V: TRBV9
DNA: TGTGCCAGCAGCTTACGACAGGGGAGAGAGACCCAGTACTTC
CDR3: CASSLRQGRETQYF

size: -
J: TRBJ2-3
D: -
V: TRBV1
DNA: TGCACCAGCAGCCTACTACCCGGGACTAGCGACACTAGCACAGATACGCAGTATTTT
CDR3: CTSSLLPGTSDTSTDTQYF